One and the same sample provided the 8 T cell receptor beta chains below, sequenced in a study of T cells expressing NK-cell markers. TCRdb reanalyzed the 5' RACE reads, giving one entry per CDR3 protein sequence and no DNA. This table holds 500,000 or so distinct CDR3 sequences. The specimen sequenced was blood T cells: a sorted CD56 or NKG2C T cell subset, CD4+ or CD8+ T cells, or bulk PBMC T cells (not recorded which). Receptors originate from a man aged 18 to 30 in good health.

CDR3 in amino acids: CASSLGAATGELFF. The rearrangement joins TRBV12-3 or TRBV12-4 to TRBJ2-2. CDR3 length: 14 amino acids.

V is TRBV5-6 and J is TRBJ2-4; TCRdb lists TRBD1, though no DNA is available to test this call. The CDR3 covers 16 residues. Germline-derived CDR1 and CDR2 are SGHDT and YYEEEE. The CDR3 loop is CASSLTRGFAKNIQYF.

The CDR3 sequence: CASRRAGGRNEQFF. The V gene is TRBV5-1, the J gene TRBJ2-1; TCRdb indicates TRBD2, and absent DNA this call remains unverified. The CDR3 totals 14 residues. In germline, CDR1 is SGHRS, CDR2 YFSETQ.

The chain employs TRBV7-9 and TRBJ2-2; TCRdb selects TRBD1, and the lack of DNA leaves this call unchecked. Germline V gene sequence: CDR1 SEHNR, CDR2 FQNEAQ (reference sequence). The CDR3 is 15 amino acids. The CDR3 sequence is CASSQGGHITGELFF.

The chain employs TRBV27 and TRBJ1-1. Germline loops: CDR1 MNHEY, CDR2 SMNVEV (reference sequence). This CDR3 is 15 amino acids long. The CDR3 loop is CASSLTATGNTEAFF.

V is TRBV6-2 or TRBV6-3 and J is TRBJ2-2; checking the TCRdb D call of TRBD2 is not possible without DNA. Germline-derived CDR1 and CDR2 are MNHEY and SVGEGT. There are 15 residues in the CDR3. The CDR3: CASSYSTTRAGELFF.

The chain links TRBV6-2 or TRBV6-3 to TRBJ1-1; TCRdb names TRBD1, which stays unverified in the absence of DNA. This CDR3 region has 15 residues. From germline, CDR1 is MNHEY and CDR2 SVGEGT. The CDR3 sequence: CASTHPGTANTEAFF.

This chain links TRBV5-1 with TRBJ1-6. CDR1 is SGHRS, CDR2 YFSETQ, per germline. The CDR3 sequence is 14 residues long. The CDR3 loop reads CASGTGPYNSPLHF. The variable domain in full, completed from reference TRBV5-1 and TRBJ1-6, reads KAGVTQTPRYLIKTRGQQVTLSCSPISGHRSVSWYQQTPGQGLQFLFEYFSETQRNKGNFPGRFSGRQFSNSRSEMNVSTLELGDSALYLCASGTGPYNSPLHFGNGTRLTVT.